A single TCR beta chain is shown here with its context. The clone's antigen remains unknown. The sample holds no much larger clone one base away, and base qualities are not on file. The immunoSEQ Assay, a bias-controlled multiplex PCR, was used to amplify TCRbeta CDR3 regions from genomic DNA. The study's own analysis went as follows. Within the assay, amplification of reference gene primers was used to estimate how many nucleated cells each sample contained. Sequence reads were collapsed and filtered to measure the absolute abundance of every unique TCRbeta CDR3 rearrangement. For each sample, productive Simpson clonality was calculated as the square root of Simpson's diversity index over productive rearrangements. Sourced from immuneACCESS, this table was stored by TCRdb with only in-frame sequences that have V and J called. A share of the clones is absent; for the studies checked, an unresolved V gene accounts for under half, and the remainder has no known explanation. D and trimming come from the DNA, and the V and J calls and clone size come from that table. The sample contains 300,000 to 450,000 clones, 85% of them found a single time. Of the sample, 3.6% falls within the top ten clones.

V gives up 7 bases and J gives up 0 bases, and the segment between their germline ends measures 7 bases. There are 13 amino acids in the CDR3, from cysteine to phenylalanine inclusive. The read is trimmed to its CDR3 DNA, 39 bases read in frame from base 1. Reading the germline V gene (reference sequence) gives CDR1 WNHNN and CDR2 SYGVQD. Collaborating institutions collected whole blood in K2EDTA tubes following their own protocols. Collaborator samples were shipped for TCRbeta analysis as frozen whole blood, isolated PBMCs, or DNA extracted from either sample type. The source of the sample is a study of blood T cell repertoires in COVID-19 (dated by TCRdb to between 2020 and 2021). Study-level background: Collaborator samples came from the United States, Italy and Spain and covered acute and convalescent phases of COVID-19. The prospective study material was composed of cDNA or gDNA derived from T cells, B-cell-depleted T cells, or PBMCs. Subjects who had been exposed to COVID-19, were actively infected with it, or had recovered from it provided the deeply sampled blood TCRbeta repertoires that made up the dataset. The repertoires were made available in a free public database intended to serve as a resource for research on the immune response to SARS-CoV-2. The samples were drawn from two sources: the first 160 participants of the ongoing ImmuneRACE study, and fewer than 1,500 subjects contributed by 6 global collaborators. Nearly every sample came with metadata listing a de-identified subject ID, COVID-19 status, age in years and sex. Where HLA class I and class II types were available, the types were taken from metadata supplied by the sample provider, not from assay-based typing. Paper-wide results and their limitations: The quantity of clinical and demographic metadata differed by source and by participant and was supplied without curation.

The sequencing sample was made of peripheral blood. Recombination joined TRBV10-1 with TRBJ1-3; the D gene is possibly TRBD1, with 5 bases matching. The TCR originated in a woman aged 18-30 years with acute or convalescent COVID-19. The DNA sequence reads TGCGCCAGCACCGACAGCTCTGGAAACACCATATATTTT. It is translated as CASTDSSGNTIYF.